These 8 T cell receptor beta chains share one sample of origin, sequenced in a study of T-cell memory formation after mild COVID-19. TCRdb independently ran MiXCR on the 5' RACE reads; one entry per CDR3 protein. The sample yields approximately 240,000 distinct CDR3 sequences, about 15% seen once. The specimen sequenced was PBMCs or a T cell subset sorted from them (not recorded which). The source is a young man who had mild COVID-19 (a few samples of this study predate the infection). Cell type and time point are not known.

This clonotype was observed a handful of times. The V and J genes are TRBV2 and TRBJ2-3; maybe TRBD1 (6 bases). Deletions cut 3 bases from V and 8 bases from J, with 12 bases between. Per germline, CDR1 SNHLY and CDR2 FYNNEI. The CDR3 is made up of 13 amino acids. The DNA for the CDR3 is TGTGCCAGCAGTGATGGGGTACAGGGTACGCAGTATTTT. It specifies CASSDGVQGTQYF.

This clonotype appeared a few times. V gene TRBV3-1 combines with J gene TRBJ2-4, with D unresolved. Germline CDR1 reads LGHDT; CDR2 reads YNNKEL (reference sequence). Trimming took off 7 bases at V and 3 bases at J, with 4 bases between the two ends. The CDR3 has 11 amino acids. The DNA for the CDR3 is TGTGCCAGCAAATTCAAAAACATTCAGTACTTC. Residues: CASKFKNIQYF.

This clonotype appeared a few times. This chain links TRBV20-1 with TRBJ2-2; D is perhaps TRBD1 or TRBD2 (5 bases each). This CDR3 is built from 13 residues. V shed 3 bases and J shed 8 bases, with 13 bases lying between them. The germline V gene encodes CDR1 DFQATT and CDR2 SNEGSKA (reference sequence). This CDR3 reads CSASYGAEGELFF. For the CDR3, the DNA is TGCAGTGCTAGTTACGGGGCGGAGGGGGAGCTGTTTTTT.

This clonotype turned up a few times. This rearrangement joins TRBV21-1 to TRBJ1-3. TRBV21-1 is designated a pseudogene. This CDR3 is 18 amino acids long. The CDR3 reads CASAFLRESGPSGNTIYF. The CDR3 DNA is TGTGCCAGCGCCTTCCTAAGGGAATCGGGTCCCTCTGGAAACACCATATATTTT.

V and J are TRBV7-3 and TRBJ1-1; D is unresolved. Germline assignment: CDR1 SGHTA and CDR2 FQGTGA. V lost 6 bases, J lost 3 bases, and 11 bases lay in between. The CDR3 totals 13 residues. CDR3 DNA sequence: TGTGCCAGCAGATACGACAAGGACACTGAAGCTTTCTTT. Residues: CASRYDKDTEAFF.

This chain joins TRBV7-2 and TRBJ1-6; no clear D gene. Germline V gene sequence: CDR1 SGHTA, CDR2 FQGNSA. Trimming cost V 2 bases and J 4 bases, with 6 bases left between them. This CDR3 region has 14 residues. The CDR3 region is CASSLLPYNSPLHF. CDR3 bases: TGTGCCAGCAGCTTACTTCCTTATAATTCACCCCTCCACTTT.

The J gene is TRBJ1-2, the V gene TRBV7-2; the D is unclear. Between the trimmed V and J ends, which lost 0 bases and 2 bases, there was a span of 16 bases. The CDR3 is 17 residues long. CDR1 SGHTA and CDR2 FQGNSA come from the germline V gene. CDR3 in amino acids: CASSLASTDFLNYGYTF. The CDR3, as DNA: TGTGCCAGCAGCTTAGCCTCTACCGATTTTTTAAACTATGGCTACACCTTC.

This clonotype was found a few times. The chain couples TRBV5-1 to TRBJ2-1, with 7 bases that match TRBD1. Looked up from germline, CDR1 is SGHRS and CDR2 is YFSETQ. This CDR3 contains 12 residues. The junction had 4 bases not matched to a gene; V was cut back by 3 bases and J by 10 bases. In nucleotides, the CDR3 is TGCGCCAGCAGCTCGGACAGGTCAGAGCAGTTCTTC. As protein: CASSSDRSEQFF.